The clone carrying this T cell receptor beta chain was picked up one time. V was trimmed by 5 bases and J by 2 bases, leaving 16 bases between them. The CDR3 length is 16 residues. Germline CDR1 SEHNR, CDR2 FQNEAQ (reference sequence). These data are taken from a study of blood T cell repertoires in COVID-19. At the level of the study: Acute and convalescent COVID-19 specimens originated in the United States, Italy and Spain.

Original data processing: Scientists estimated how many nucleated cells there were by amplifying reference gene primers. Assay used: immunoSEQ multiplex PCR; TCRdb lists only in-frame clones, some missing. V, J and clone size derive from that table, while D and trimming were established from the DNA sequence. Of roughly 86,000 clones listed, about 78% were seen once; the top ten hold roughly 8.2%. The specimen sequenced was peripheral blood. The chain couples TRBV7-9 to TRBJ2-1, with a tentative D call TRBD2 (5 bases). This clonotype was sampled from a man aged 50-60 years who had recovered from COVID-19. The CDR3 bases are TGTGCCAGCAGCCGCGAGGAGCGGCGAACCTACAATGAGCAGTTCTTC. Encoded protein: CASSREERRTYNEQFF.